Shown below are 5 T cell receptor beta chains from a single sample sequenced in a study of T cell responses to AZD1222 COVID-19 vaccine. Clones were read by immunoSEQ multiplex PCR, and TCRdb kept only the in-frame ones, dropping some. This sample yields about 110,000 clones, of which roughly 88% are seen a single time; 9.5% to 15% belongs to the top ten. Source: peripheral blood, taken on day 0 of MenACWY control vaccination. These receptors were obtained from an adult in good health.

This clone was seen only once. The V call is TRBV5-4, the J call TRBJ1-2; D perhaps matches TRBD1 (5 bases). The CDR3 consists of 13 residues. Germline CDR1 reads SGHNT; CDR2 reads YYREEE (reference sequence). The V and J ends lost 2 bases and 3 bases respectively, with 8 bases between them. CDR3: CASSLDSYYGYTF. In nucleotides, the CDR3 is TGTGCCAGCAGCTTAGACAGCTACTATGGCTACACCTTC. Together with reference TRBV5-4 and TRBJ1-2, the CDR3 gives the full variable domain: ETGVTQSPTHLIKTRGQQVTLRCSSQSGHNTVSWYQQALGQGPQFIFQYYREEENGRGNFPPRFSGLQFPNYSSELNVNALELDDSALYLCASSLDSYYGYTFGSGTRLTVV.

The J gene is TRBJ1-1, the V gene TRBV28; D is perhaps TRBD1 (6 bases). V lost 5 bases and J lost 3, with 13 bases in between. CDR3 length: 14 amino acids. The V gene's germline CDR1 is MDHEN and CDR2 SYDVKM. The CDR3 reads CASSPPDRYTEAFF. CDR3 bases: TGTGCCAGCAGTCCCCCCGACAGGTACACTGAAGCTTTCTTT. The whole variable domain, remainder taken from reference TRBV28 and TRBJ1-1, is DVKVTQSSRYLVKRTGEKVFLECVQDMDHENMFWYRQDPGLGLRLIYFSYDVKMKEKGDIPEGYSVSREKKERFSLILESASTNQTSMYLCASSPPDRYTEAFFGQGTRLTVV.

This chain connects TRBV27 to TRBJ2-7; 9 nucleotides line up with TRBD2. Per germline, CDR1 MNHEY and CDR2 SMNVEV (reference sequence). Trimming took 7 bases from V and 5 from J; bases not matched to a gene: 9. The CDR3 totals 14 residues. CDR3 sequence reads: CASTQIAGVHEQYF. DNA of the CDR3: TGTGCCAGCACTCAAATAGCGGGAGTCCACGAGCAGTACTTC.

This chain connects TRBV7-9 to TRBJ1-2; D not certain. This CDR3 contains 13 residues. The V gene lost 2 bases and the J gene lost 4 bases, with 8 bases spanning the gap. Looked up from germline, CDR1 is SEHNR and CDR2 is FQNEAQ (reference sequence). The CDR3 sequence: CASSLIRRYGYTF. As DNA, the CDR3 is TGTGCCAGCAGCTTAATACGGCGCTATGGCTACACCTTC.

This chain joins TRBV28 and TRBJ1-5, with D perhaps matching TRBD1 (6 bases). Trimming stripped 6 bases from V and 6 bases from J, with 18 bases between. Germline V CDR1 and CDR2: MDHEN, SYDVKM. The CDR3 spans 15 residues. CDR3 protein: CASSLGQGSSQPQHF. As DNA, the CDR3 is TGTGCCAGCAGCCTGGGTCAGGGGTCTAGTCAGCCCCAGCATTTT.